This TCR beta chain stems from a study of post-analysis software for immune sequencing data (dated by TCRdb to 2013 to 2016). Context from the whole study: Relapsing-remitting, secondary progressive and progressive-relapsing multiple sclerosis were recorded as disease courses, and subtype annotation was lacking for some patients. The patient repertoires were set against about eleven previously published healthy control repertoires from donors whose ages ranged from roughly 6 to 25 years. A subset of samples was prepared in parallel using single-end sample barcoding, then pooled and co-amplified after Illumina adapter ligation. The research as a whole found: When samples were clustered directly using the F measure, samples prepared in the same batch co-clustered strongly, which prompted a batch-effect correction. The multiple sclerosis patient group was slightly younger than the control group. Significantly higher frequencies in patients than in controls were found for five TRBV segments, including TRBV5-6, TRBV5-1 and TRBV20-1. Significantly lower normalized Chao1 diversity was found in multiple sclerosis patients than in controls, suggesting substantial peripheral T-cell clonal expansion.

Taken from the germline V gene, the CDR1 and CDR2 loops are SQVTM and ANQGSEA. V sheds 4 bases and J sheds 4 bases, leaving 4 bases between their ends. From the cysteine up to the phenylalanine, the CDR3 has a length of 11 residues. Just the 33-base CDR3 DNA is kept, in frame starting at base 1. To demonstrate the VDJtools post-analysis software, the study profiled TCR beta repertoires from the peripheral blood of about a dozen young patients with multiple sclerosis. The multiple sclerosis patients were children and adolescents between roughly 6 and 16 years of age. The protocol used for the library was PCR. Instrument on record: Illumina HiSeq 2500. To reduce PCR and sequencing biases, unique molecular identifiers were incorporated into the TCR beta cDNA libraries. Approximately 500,000 cDNA molecules were obtained for every 1 to 10 million input T cells, so each molecule roughly corresponded to one T cell. The same protocol used for the earlier healthy control dataset was applied to prepare and sequence the patient libraries. Within a given batch, samples were prepared together, multiplexed and sequenced on the same HiSeq lane. As for the authors' bioinformatics: MIGEC handled the raw barcoded reads, throwing out single-read molecular identifier groups before consensus assembly and CDR3 extraction. Clonotype tables were post-analysed with VDJtools, and diversity was normalized by down-sampling all datasets to the smallest sample size. Repertoire overlap clustering matched CDR3 amino acid but not nucleotide sequences to correct batch-related cross-sample contamination. TCRdb trimmed public reads at Q25 via fastp, called clones via MiXCR and kept in-frame beta chains. All rows with the same CDR3 protein become a single entry with the most common DNA and genes. The V and J calls and clone size are TCRdb's, not the authors'. This sample lists roughly 400,000 distinct CDR3 sequences; approximately 37% were detected once. The ten largest clonotypes hold less than 10% of the sample.

About this clonotype: Its cognate antigen has yet to be identified. Nothing much larger sits one base from this clone, and base qualities are not available.

The sample was blood. The receptor was derived from a girl aged 2 to 9 with multiple sclerosis. Recombination joined TRBV29-1 with TRBJ1-4, with the D gene uncertain. The bases read TGCAGCGTTGCTCGTAATGAAAAACTGTTTTTT. It codes for CSVARNEKLFF. The entire variable domain, with the stretches around the CDR3 drawn from the reference TRBV29-1 and TRBJ1-4 proteins, is SAVISQKPSRDICQRGTSLTIQCQVDSQVTMMFWYRQQPGQSLTLIATANQGSEATYESGFVIDKFPISRPNLTFSTLTVSNMSPEDSSIYLCSVARNEKLFFGSGTQLSVL.